This T cell receptor (beta chain) is from a study of cytomegalovirus exposure and HLA in healthy donors. Overall study findings and caveats: Follow-up analysis seemed to connect common viral pathogens with several of the most significant clusters identified.

CDR3 length equals 16 residues. J lost 2 bases, V lost 3 bases, and 8 bases had no gene match. CDR1 is SGDLS, CDR2 YYNGEE, per germline. This clone is a singleton in its sample. Its antigen is not identified. PCR primers comprised 60 Vbeta and 13 Jbeta primers. Sequencing used immunoSEQ multiplex PCR; TCRdb keeps in-frame clones, though not all of them. The sample includes about 120,000 clones, around 63% of them seen just once. The chain is built from TRBV9 and TRBJ1-5, with TRBD1 matching 7 bases. The receptor's source is a man aged 40-49 years in good health and CMV-seropositive. Sequenced: PBMCs. The CDR3 DNA reads as TGTGCCAGCAGCGCCGGACAGGTTGATCGCAATCAGCCCCAGCATTTT. Its protein is CASSAGQVDRNQPQHF.